Below, 2 T cell receptor beta chains from the same sample are listed, as sequenced in a study of T cells in Graves' hyperthyroidism and ophthalmopathy. What was amplified from RNA transcripts were TCR beta CDR3 regions. A set of HTBI primers served as the primers for a first-round RT-PCR of the TCR CDR3. From the multiplex PCR reads, TCRdb called clonotypes with MiXCR, one entry per CDR3 protein. Among approximately 430,000 distinct CDR3 sequences listed, roughly 14% were seen once. Sequencing was carried out using blood. Receptors were obtained from a man in his late teens or twenties with Graves' ophthalmopathy.

This clonotype was seen many times. The V and J genes are TRBV7-2 and TRBJ1-2; D is unresolved. In germline, CDR1 is SGHTA, CDR2 FQGNSA. This CDR3 is built from 12 residues. V was trimmed by 1 base and J by 6 bases, leaving 6 bases between them. The CDR3 here is CASSLVGHGYTF. DNA of the CDR3: TGTGCCAGCAGCTTAGTCGGGCATGGCTACACCTTC.

In its sample, this clonotype was seen many times. The chain couples TRBV10-3 to TRBJ2-1; 8 bases fit TRBD1. The length of the CDR3 is 13 residues. Germline V CDR1 and CDR2: ENHRY, SYGVKD. The V segment lost 10 bases and the J segment 7 bases; nucleotides outside the gene matches: 9. CDR3: CASNGQGENEQFF. DNA of the CDR3: TGTGCCAGCAACGGACAGGGTGAGAATGAGCAGTTCTTC.